This T cell receptor beta chain stems from a study of CD8+CD57+ T cells in acquired aplastic anemia. Germline V gene lookup returns CDR1 KGHDR and CDR2 SFDVKD. The trim removed 8 bases at V and 8 bases at J, leaving 13 bases unmatched. This CDR3 region has 14 residues. This clonotype was counted a single time. The TCR beta profiling, which covered VDJ combination and CDR3 sequence, was carried out using genomic DNA as the template. TCRdb used MiXCR to reprocess the reads, holding one entry per CDR3 protein. The sample holds around 400,000 distinct CDR3 sequences, approximately 70% seen once. The sequence derives from a human donor in good health, serving as a control. Input material: sorted CD4+, CD8+, or CD8+CD57+ T cells (not recorded which) from PBMCs. The V gene is TRBV24-1, the J gene TRBJ1-2, with 7 bases aligning to TRBD1. The CDR3 nucleotides are TGTGCCACCATTGACCCTGACAGGGTAAACGGCTACACCTTC. Protein product: CATIDPDRVNGYTF.